This TCR beta chain stems from a study of blood T cells in healthy people across ages. This CDR3 region has 17 residues. Germline V gene sequence: CDR1 LGHDT, CDR2 YNNKEL (reference sequence). V trimming: 4 bases; J trimming: 3 bases; junction bases outside the gene matches: 12. This clonotype was seen a few times. A J-beta primer mix and a sample-barcoded 5' primer were used in a second PCR of about 7 to 12 cycles. One entry per CDR3 protein results from TCRdb running MiXCR on the 5' RACE reads. The sample contains more than 700,000 distinct CDR3 sequences, about half of which appear only once. This chain joins TRBV3-1 and TRBJ2-4; 7 bases match TRBD2. Input material: blood. This clonotype was sampled from a man of 80 years or more in good health. The CDR3, as DNA: TGTGCCAGCAGCCCTTGGACTAGTCGGGCGGGCAAAAACATTCAGTACTTC. Protein: CASSPWTSRAGKNIQYF.